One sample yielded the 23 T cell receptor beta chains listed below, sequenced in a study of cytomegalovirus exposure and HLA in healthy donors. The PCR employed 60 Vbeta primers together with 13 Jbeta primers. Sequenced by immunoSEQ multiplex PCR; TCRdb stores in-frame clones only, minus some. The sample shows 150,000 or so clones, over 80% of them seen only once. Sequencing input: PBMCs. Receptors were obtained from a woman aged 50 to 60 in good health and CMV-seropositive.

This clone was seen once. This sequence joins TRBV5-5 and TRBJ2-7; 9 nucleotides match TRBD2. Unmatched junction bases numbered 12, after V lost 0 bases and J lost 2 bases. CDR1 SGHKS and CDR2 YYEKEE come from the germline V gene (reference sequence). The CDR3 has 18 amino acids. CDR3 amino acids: CASSLEGSGSVGAYEQYF. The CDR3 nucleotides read TGTGCCAGCAGCTTGGAGGGTAGCGGGAGTGTTGGGGCCTACGAGCAGTACTTC.

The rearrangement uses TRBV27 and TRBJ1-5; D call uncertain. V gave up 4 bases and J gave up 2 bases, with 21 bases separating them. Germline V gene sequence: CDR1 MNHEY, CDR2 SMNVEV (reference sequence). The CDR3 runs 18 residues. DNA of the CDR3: TGTGCCAGCAGTTCGTCCGGGTCCTACCGGTGGGGCAATCAGCCCCAGCATTTT. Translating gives CASSSSGSYRWGNQPQHF.

CDR3 sequence reads: CASSGGVQGTQPQHF. The CDR3 nucleotides are TGTGCCAGCAGTGGAGGAGTACAGGGCACTCAGCCCCAGCATTTT. This chain links TRBV2 with TRBJ1-5; possibly TRBD1 for D (6 bases). Germline lookup yields CDR1 SNHLY and CDR2 FYNNEI. V lost 4 bases and J 6 bases, leaving 16 bases between the germline ends. This CDR3 has 15 amino acids.

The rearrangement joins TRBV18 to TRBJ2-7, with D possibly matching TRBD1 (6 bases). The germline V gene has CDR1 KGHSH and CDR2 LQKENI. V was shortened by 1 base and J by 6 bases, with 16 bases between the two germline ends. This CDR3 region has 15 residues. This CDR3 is CASSPQQGFPSEQYF. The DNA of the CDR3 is TGTGCCAGCTCACCACAACAGGGTTTCCCCTCCGAGCAGTACTTC.

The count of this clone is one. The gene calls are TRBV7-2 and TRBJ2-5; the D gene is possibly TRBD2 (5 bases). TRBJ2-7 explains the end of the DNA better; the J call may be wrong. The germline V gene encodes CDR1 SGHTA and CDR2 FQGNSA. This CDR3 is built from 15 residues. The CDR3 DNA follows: TGTGCCAGCAGCTTAGCGGGAGAGTCCGGCTACGAGCAGTACTTC. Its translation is CASSLAGESGYEQYF.

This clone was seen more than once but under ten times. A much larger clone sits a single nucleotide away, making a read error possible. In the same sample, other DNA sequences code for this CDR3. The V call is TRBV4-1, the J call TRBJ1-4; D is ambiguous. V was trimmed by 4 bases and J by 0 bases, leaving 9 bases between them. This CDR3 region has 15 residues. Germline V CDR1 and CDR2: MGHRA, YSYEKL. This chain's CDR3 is CASSRKLPTNEKLFF. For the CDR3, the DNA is TGCGCCAGCAGCCGTAAACTGCCAACTAATGAAAAACTGTTTTTT.

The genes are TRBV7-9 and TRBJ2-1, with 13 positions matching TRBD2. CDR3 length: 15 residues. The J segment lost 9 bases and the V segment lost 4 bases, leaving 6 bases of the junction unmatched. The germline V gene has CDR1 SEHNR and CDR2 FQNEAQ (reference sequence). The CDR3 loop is CASSWGLAGPSEQFF. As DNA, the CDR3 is TGTGCCAGCAGCTGGGGACTAGCGGGACCCAGTGAGCAGTTCTTC.

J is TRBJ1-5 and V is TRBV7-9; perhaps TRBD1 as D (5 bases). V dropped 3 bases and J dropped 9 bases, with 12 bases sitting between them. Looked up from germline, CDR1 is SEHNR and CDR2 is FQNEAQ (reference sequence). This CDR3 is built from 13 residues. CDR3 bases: TGTGCCAGCAGCTTGTCTGGGGGAGGGCCCCAGCATTTT. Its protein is CASSLSGGGPQHF.

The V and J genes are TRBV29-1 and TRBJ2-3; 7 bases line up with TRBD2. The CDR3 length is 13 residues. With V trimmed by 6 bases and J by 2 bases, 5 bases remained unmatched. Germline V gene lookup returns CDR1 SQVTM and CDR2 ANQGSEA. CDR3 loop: CSVSAGATDTQYF. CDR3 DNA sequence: TGCAGCGTGAGTGCGGGAGCCACAGATACGCAGTATTTT.

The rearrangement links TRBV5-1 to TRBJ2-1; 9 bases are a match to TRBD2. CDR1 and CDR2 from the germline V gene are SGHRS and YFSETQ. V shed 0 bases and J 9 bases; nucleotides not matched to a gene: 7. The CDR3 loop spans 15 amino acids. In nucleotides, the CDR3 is TGCGCCAGCAGCTTGGGGGCTAGCGGGAAGGGTGAGCAGTTCTTC. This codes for CASSLGASGKGEQFF.

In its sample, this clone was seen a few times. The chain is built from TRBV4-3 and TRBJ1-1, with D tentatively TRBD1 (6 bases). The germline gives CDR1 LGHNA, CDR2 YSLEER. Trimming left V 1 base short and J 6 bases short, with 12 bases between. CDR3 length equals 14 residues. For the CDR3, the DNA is TGCGCCAGCAGCCAAGGCCGACGACAGGCTGAAGCTTTCTTT. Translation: CASSQGRRQAEAFF.

The CDR3 coding sequence is TGTGCCAGCTCACTACTCAGGGGGCACGGGGAGCTGTTTTTT. It codes for CASSLLRGHGELFF. The chain is built from TRBV18 and TRBJ2-2, with 8 bases that match TRBD1. Germline loops: CDR1 KGHSH, CDR2 LQKENI. This CDR3 spans 14 amino acids. The V segment lost 4 bases and the J segment 7 bases; nucleotides outside the gene matches: 5.

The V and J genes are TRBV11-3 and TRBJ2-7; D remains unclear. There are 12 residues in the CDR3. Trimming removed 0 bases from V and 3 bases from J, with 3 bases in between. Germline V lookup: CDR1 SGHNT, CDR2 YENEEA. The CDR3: CASSLDGYEQYF. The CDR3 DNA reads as TGTGCCAGCAGCTTAGACGGCTACGAGCAGTACTTC.

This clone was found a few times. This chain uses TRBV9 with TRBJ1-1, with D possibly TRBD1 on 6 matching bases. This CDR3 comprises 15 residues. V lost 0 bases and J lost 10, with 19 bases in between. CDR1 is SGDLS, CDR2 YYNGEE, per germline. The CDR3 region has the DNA TGTGCCAGCAGCGTAGGTTGGAACAGGGATATCGGAGCTTTCTTT. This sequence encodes CASSVGWNRDIGAFF.

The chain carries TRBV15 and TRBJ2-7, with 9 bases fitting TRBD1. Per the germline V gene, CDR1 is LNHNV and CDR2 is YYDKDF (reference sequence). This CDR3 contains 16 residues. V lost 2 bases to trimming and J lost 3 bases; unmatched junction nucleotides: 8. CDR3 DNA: TGTGCCACCAGCAGACTTTATCCGGGACAGGGCTACGAGCAGTACTTC. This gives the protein CATSRLYPGQGYEQYF.

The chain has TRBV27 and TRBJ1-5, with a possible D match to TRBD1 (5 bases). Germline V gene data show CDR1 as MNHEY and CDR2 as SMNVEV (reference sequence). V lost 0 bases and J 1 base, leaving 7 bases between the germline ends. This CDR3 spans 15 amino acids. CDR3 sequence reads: CASSLSAGSNQPQHF. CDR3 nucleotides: TGTGCCAGCAGTTTATCGGCAGGGAGCAATCAGCCCCAGCATTTT.

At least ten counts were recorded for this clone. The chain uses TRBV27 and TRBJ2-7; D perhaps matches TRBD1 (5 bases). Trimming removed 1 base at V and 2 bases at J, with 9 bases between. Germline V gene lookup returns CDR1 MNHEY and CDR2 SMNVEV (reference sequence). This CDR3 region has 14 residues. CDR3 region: CASSLLGETYEQYF. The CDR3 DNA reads TGTGCCAGCAGTTTATTAGGGGAAACCTACGAGCAGTACTTC.

The DNA for the CDR3 is TGTGCCAGCAGTCCAGGGGGACAGTTACAAGAGACCCAGTACTTC. Translation gives CASSPGGQLQETQYF. The V call is TRBV7-9, the J call TRBJ2-5, with 7 bases identical to TRBD1. The CDR3 totals 15 residues. Germline CDR1 SEHNR, CDR2 FQNEAQ (reference sequence). J lost 2 bases, V lost 6 bases, and 9 bases had no gene match. Full variable domain (remainder filled in from reference TRBV7-9 and TRBJ2-5): DTGVSQNPRHKITKRGQNVTFRCDPISEHNRLYWYRQTLGQGPEFLTYFQNEAQLEKSRLLSDRFSAERPKGSFSTLEIQRTEQGDSAMYLCASSPGGQLQETQYFGPGTRLLVL.

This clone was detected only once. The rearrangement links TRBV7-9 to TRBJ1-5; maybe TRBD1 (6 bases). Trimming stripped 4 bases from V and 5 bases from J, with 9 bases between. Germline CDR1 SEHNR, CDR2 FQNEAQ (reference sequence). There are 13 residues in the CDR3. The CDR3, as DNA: TGTGCCAGCAGCTGGGGGCCGGATCAGCCCCAGCATTTT. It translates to CASSWGPDQPQHF.

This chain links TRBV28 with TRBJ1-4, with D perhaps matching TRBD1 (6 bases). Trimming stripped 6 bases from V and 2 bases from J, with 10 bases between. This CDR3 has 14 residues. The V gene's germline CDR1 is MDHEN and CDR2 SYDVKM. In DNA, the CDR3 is TGTGCCAGCAGGATAACAGGGACTAATGAAAAACTGTTTTTT. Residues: CASRITGTNEKLFF. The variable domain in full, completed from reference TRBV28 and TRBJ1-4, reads DVKVTQSSRYLVKRTGEKVFLECVQDMDHENMFWYRQDPGLGLRLIYFSYDVKMKEKGDIPEGYSVSREKKERFSLILESASTNQTSMYLCASRITGTNEKLFFGSGTQLSVL.

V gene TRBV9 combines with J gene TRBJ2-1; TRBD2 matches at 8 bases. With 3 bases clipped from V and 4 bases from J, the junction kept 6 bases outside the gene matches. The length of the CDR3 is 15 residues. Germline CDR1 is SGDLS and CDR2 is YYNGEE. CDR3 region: CASSDDGGAYNEQFF. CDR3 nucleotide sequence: TGTGCCAGCAGCGACGACGGGGGGGCGTACAATGAGCAGTTCTTC.

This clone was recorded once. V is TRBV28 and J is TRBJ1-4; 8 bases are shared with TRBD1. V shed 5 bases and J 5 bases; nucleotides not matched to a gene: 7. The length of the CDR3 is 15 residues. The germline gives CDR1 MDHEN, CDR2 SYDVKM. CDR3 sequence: CASSPGTGVNEKLFF. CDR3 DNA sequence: TGTGCCAGCAGTCCCGGGACAGGCGTAAATGAAAAACTGTTTTTT. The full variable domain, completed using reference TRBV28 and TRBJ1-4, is DVKVTQSSRYLVKRTGEKVFLECVQDMDHENMFWYRQDPGLGLRLIYFSYDVKMKEKGDIPEGYSVSREKKERFSLILESASTNQTSMYLCASSPGTGVNEKLFFGSGTQLSVL.

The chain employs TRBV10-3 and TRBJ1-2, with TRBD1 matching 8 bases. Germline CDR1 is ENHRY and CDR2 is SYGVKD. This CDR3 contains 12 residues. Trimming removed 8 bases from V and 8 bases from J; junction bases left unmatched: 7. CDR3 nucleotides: TGTGCCATCTTGGACAGGGCGTTAGGCTACACCTTC. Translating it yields CAILDRALGYTF.